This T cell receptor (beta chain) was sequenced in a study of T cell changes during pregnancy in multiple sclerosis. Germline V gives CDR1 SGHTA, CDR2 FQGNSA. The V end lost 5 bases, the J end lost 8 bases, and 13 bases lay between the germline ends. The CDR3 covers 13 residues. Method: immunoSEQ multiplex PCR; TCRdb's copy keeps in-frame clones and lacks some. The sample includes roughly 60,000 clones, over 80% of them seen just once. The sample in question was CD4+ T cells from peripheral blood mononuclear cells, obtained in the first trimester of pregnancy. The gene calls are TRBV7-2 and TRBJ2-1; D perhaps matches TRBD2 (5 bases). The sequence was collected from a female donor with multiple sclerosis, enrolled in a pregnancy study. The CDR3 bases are TGTGCCAGCAGCCCGGGTTTCGGGGATGAGCAGTTCTTC. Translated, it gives CASSPGFGDEQFF.